This TCR beta chain comes out of a study of metastatic and nonmetastatic thyroid tumors. Study at large: For malignant and benign thyroid patients, tumor or nodule tissue and blood were the sources whose repertoires were compared.

As originally analysed: In papillary thyroid cancer, a distant-metastasis classifier was built using CDR3 differences across clinicopathological groups. TCRdb re-called the PCR reads through MiXCR. The V and J calls and clone size are TCRdb's, not the authors'. The data show 12,000 or so clones, 31% seen once. Nobody among the patients had been given any treatment before thyroid surgery. Sample share makes this clone medium-sized. Its target is not known. Study conclusions and caveats: Reportedly, malignant thyroid tumors had significantly higher TCR beta diversity than benign nodules, in blood and tumor.

V shed 4 bases and J 2 bases; nucleotides not matched to a gene: 11. The germline gives CDR1 DFQATT, CDR2 SNEGSKA (reference sequence). The CDR3 is 17 amino acids. The rearrangement links TRBV20-1 to TRBJ2-2; 9 nucleotides match TRBD2. This clonotype was sampled from a female donor with papillary thyroid cancer or a benign thyroid nodule (not recorded which). Some clones in this sample may be carry-over from other donors' samples. The source material was tumor tissue. Here the CDR3 DNA reads TGCAGTGCTATAGTTGGCCTAGCGGGAATTAACACCGGGGAGCTGTTTTTT. It codes for CSAIVGLAGINTGELFF.